A single T cell receptor beta chain is shown here with its context. This entry is derived from a study of blood T cell repertoires in COVID-19. Study context: Spain, Italy and the United States supplied samples that represented acute and convalescent COVID-19.

The data were produced by immunoSEQ multiplex PCR, yet TCRdb's version contains in-frame clones alone and is incomplete. The data contain about 57,000 clones, roughly 78% of them singletons. Unmatched junction bases numbered 7, after V lost 5 bases and J lost 2 bases. From germline, CDR1 is LNHNV and CDR2 YYDKDF (reference sequence). CDR3 length equals 15 residues. The chain recombines TRBV15 with TRBJ1-1; 8 nucleotides line up with TRBD1. The sequenced sample was peripheral blood. This receptor was identified in a man in his fifties or sixties with acute or convalescent COVID-19. DNA of the CDR3: TGTGCCACCAGCTACTTCGGACAGGGCAACACTGAAGCTTTCTTT. Amino acid sequence: CATSYFGQGNTEAFF.